This entry describes one TCR beta chain. This sample stems from a study of blood T cell repertoires in COVID-19. Study as a whole: Acute and convalescent COVID-19 samples came from the United States, Italy and Spain. In each case, the material was cDNA or gDNA derived from T cells, B-cell-depleted T cells, or PBMCs.

Authors' data handling: Scientists estimated how many nucleated cells there were by amplifying reference gene primers. Here immunoSEQ multiplex PCR was the method, and the copy in TCRdb shows in-frame clones only, minus some. V and J calls and clone size are given by that table; D and trimming were obtained from the DNA. The table shows roughly 80,000 clones, with about four fifths occurring only once. This CDR3 region has 15 residues. V was shortened by 0 bases and J by 2 bases, with 11 bases between the two germline ends. Germline V gene sequence: CDR1 SEHNR, CDR2 FQNEAQ (reference sequence). Sequencing used peripheral blood. The receptor was derived from a human donor in a cohort sampled during active COVID-19. The chain joins TRBV7-9 to TRBJ2-7, with D possibly being TRBD1 (5 bases). The CDR3 loop reads CASSLAEGHPYEQYF. CDR3 bases: TGTGCCAGCAGCTTAGCCGAAGGACATCCCTACGAGCAGTACTTC.